This T cell receptor beta chain comes out of a study of shared clonotypes between healthy human individuals. For this clone: Antigen specificity is unknown.

CDR1 and CDR2 from the germline V gene are KGHSH and LQKENI. The CDR3 runs to 16 residues. V lost 5 bases, J lost 5 bases, and 18 bases lay in between. Naive CD45RA+ and memory CD45RA-negative subsets were split from CD4+ cells. Roughly 200 ng DNA, 30,000 or so T cell genomes, went into each sorted-subset replicate PCR. Measured with immunoSEQ multiplex PCR; TCRdb has only the in-frame clones, and not every one. The sample shows 2 million to 3 million clones, 90% to 95% of them seen only once. Study-level results: Clonotypes shared by all four sorted-subset donors had higher generation probabilities than non-shared clonotypes. Memory subsets had estimated richness that was generally smaller than that of naive subsets.

The TCR was taken from a young man in good health. This chain joins TRBV18 and TRBJ2-2; no firm D call. The specimen sequenced was naive CD4+ T cells sorted from blood. Subset: CD45RA+ positively selected. The CDR3 DNA reads TGTGCCAGCTCAAGCCGGACCGCTGGTAATACCGGGGAGCTGTTTTTT. It codes for CASSSRTAGNTGELFF. Based on the CDR3 plus reference TRBV18 and TRBJ2-2, the full variable domain is NAGVMQNPRHLVRRRGQEARLRCSPMKGHSHVYWYRQLPEEGLKFMVYLQKENIIDESGMPKERFSAEFPKEGPSILRIQQVVRGDSAAYFCASSSRTAGNTGELFFGEGSRLTVL.